The sequence of this T cell receptor (beta chain) was determined in a study of blood T cell repertoires in COVID-19. Study at large: The study drew acute and convalescent COVID-19 samples from the United States, Italy and Spain. From T cells, B-cell-depleted T cells, or PBMCs came the material, which was cDNA or gDNA.

Patients in Seattle were enrolled during active infection, then followed longitudinally. Study processing details: Reference gene primers were amplified, and this amplification served to estimate nucleated cell counts. Assay: immunoSEQ multiplex PCR; the TCRdb copy retains only in-frame clones and omits some. The DNA gave D and trimming, while V, J and clone size come from that table. The table lists tens of thousands of clones, around nine tenths of them singletons. This receptor was taken from a woman aged 55-70 years with COVID-19, enrolled during active disease. The source material was peripheral blood.

For the CDR3, the DNA is TGCAGTTTGGAGACAGATACGCAGTATTTT. This translates into CSLETDTQYF. The chain uses TRBV20-1 and TRBJ2-3; D is ambiguous. Germline V gives CDR1 DFQATT, CDR2 SNEGSKA (reference sequence). V lost 8 bases and J lost 3, with 6 bases in between. The CDR3 runs to 10 residues.